This T cell receptor (beta chain) was sequenced during a study of shared clonotypes between healthy human individuals. Unmatched junction bases numbered 6, after V lost 1 base and J lost 7 bases. CDR3 length: 16 residues. The germline V gene has CDR1 KGHSH and CDR2 LQKENI. It was across several immunoSEQ plates that each subset's genomic DNA was evenly split. Libraries were prepared by immunoSEQ multiplex PCR; TCRdb keeps only in-frame clonotypes and omits some of them. The sample yields some 2,500,000 clones, about 90% seen once. The TCR was taken from a man in his late teens or twenties in good health. Some clones in this sample may be carry-over from other donors' samples. This chain uses TRBV18 with TRBJ2-1; 11 nucleotides match TRBD2. The sample comprised naive CD4+ T cells from PBMCs. Subset: CD45RA+ positively selected. This CDR3 reads CASSPRPGLAENEQFF. The DNA of the CDR3 is TGTGCCAGCTCACCACGGCCGGGACTAGCGGAGAATGAGCAGTTCTTC.